This TCR beta chain was identified in a study of T cell responses to AZD1222 COVID-19 vaccine. Broader study findings: Baseline seropositives among AZD1222 recipients totaled only six or seven. Unmutated variant regions reportedly attract nearly half of all spike-specific TCRs.

Trimming cost V 2 bases and J 8 bases, with 14 bases left between them. Germline V gene sequence: CDR1 SGHTA, CDR2 FQGNSA. The CDR3 consists of 14 residues. Analysis merged second doses at about 4 or about 12 weeks. Sequencing used immunoSEQ multiplex PCR; TCRdb keeps in-frame clones, though not all of them. The sample records about 140,000 clones, 91% being singletons. With regard to this clone: Its target is not known.

This rearrangement joins TRBV7-2 to TRBJ2-3; TRBD2 might be the D (6 bases). The sample consisted of peripheral blood, taken 28 days after the second AZD1222 dose. The source of this sequence is an adult who received the AZD1222 COVID-19 vaccine. The CDR3 coding sequence is TGTGCCAGCAGCTTACCCGAGACGGGGGTTACGCAGTATTTT. It translates to CASSLPETGVTQYF.